This entry is about one T cell receptor (beta chain). Its target is not known. This sample was taken from a study of identical twins. The length of the CDR3 is 15 residues. The germline V and J ends were trimmed by 2 bases and 4 bases, with 15 bases remaining between them. One entry per CDR3 protein, called by TCRdb with MiXCR from the 5' RACE reads. The sample carries hundreds of thousands of distinct CDR3 sequences, 21% recorded once. The study, taken as a whole, reports: Zero-insertion analyses were open to partial confounding by invariant MAIT and iNKT cells. Fewer insertions marked abundant cord blood beta clonotypes; young adult naive trended weakly, memory not at all.

The sample was also reused in another study, on T cells expressing NK-cell markers. That study reports: Seven of the eight sequenced donors were classified as HCMV-seropositive, and one was classified as seronegative. The same clonotypes also predominated in the CD3+CD56-NKG2C+ fraction of several donors.

The clonotype comes from a woman aged 18-29 years in good health. The chain couples TRBV12-3 or TRBV12-4 to TRBJ2-7; weak D call: TRBD1 (6 bases). The sequencing sample was made of PBMCs. The CDR3: CASSLRGTLRYEQYF. In DNA, the CDR3 is TGTGCCAGCAGTTTAAGGGGGACCTTGCGGTACGAGCAGTACTTC.